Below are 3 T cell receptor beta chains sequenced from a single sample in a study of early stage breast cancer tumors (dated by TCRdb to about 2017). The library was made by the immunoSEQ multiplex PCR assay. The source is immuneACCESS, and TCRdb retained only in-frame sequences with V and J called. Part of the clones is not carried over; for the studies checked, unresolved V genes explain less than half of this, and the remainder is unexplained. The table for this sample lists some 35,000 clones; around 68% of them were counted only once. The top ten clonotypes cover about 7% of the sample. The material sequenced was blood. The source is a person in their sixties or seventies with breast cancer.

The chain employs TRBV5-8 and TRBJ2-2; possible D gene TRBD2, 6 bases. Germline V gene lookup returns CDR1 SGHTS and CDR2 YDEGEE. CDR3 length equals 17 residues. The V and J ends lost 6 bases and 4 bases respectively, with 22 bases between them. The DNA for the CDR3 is TGTGCCAGCATCCCCAACGGCGGGGCCGCGGGCACCGGGGAGCTGTTTTTT. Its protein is CASIPNGGAAGTGELFF.

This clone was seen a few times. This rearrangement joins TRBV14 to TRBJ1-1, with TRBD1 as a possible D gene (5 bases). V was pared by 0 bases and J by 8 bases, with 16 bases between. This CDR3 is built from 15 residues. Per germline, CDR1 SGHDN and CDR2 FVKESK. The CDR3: CASSQDLGGFAEAFF. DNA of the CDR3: TGTGCCAGCAGCCAAGATCTGGGGGGGTTCGCCGAAGCTTTCTTT.

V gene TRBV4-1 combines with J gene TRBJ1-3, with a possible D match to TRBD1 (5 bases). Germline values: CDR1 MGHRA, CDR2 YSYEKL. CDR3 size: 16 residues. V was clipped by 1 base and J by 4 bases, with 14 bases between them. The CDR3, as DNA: TGCGCCAGCAGCCAAGTTAAGGGACCACGGGGAAACACCATATATTTT. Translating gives CASSQVKGPRGNTIYF.